The rows below give T cell receptor beta chains drawn from one sample of a study of blood T cell repertoires in COVID-19. Produced via immunoSEQ multiplex PCR; TCRdb's table is partial and in-frame only. The sample yields about 220,000 clones, around 80% seen once. Material: peripheral blood. Receptors were obtained from a woman in her 70s with acute or convalescent COVID-19. Each CDR3 is given with its conserved first and last residue. The D gene is left open where the match is weak. Size is stated for part of the rows, as once, few or many counts, or as a class when the clone is expanded.

clone_size d_call j_call v_call cdr3_aa cdr3_nt
- TRBD2 TRBJ2-7 TRBV18 CASSPKGTSGNSYEQYF TGTGCCAGCTCACCAAAGGGGACTAGCGGGAACTCCTACGAGCAGTACTTC
- - TRBJ2-5 TRBV21-1 CASSLLAGMTKTQYF TGTGCCAGCAGCCTACTAGCGGGGATGACTAAGACCCAGTACTTC
- - TRBJ1-3 TRBV5-1 CASSLGQANTIYF TGCGCCAGCAGCTTGGGTCAGGCAAACACCATATATTTT
- TRBD2 TRBJ2-1 TRBV30 CAWRLTSPYNEQFF TGTGCCTGGAGGCTGACTAGCCCTTACAATGAGCAGTTCTTC
once - TRBJ2-1 TRBV3-1/TRBV3-2 CASSQSGGSSYNEQFF TGTGCCAGCAGCCAAAGTGGAGGGAGCTCCTACAATGAGCAGTTCTTC
- - TRBJ2-5 TRBV3-1/TRBV3-2 CASNQGGKKTQYF TGTGCCAGCAACCAGGGAGGCAAAAAGACCCAGTACTTC
- - TRBJ1-3 TRBV30 CAWTRQGNTIYF TGTGCCTGGACGCGACAAGGAAACACCATATATTTT
- TRBD1 TRBJ2-4 TRBV5-1 CASSPATGDRAIQYF TGCGCCAGCAGCCCGGCGACAGGGGACCGCGCCATTCAGTACTTC
- TRBD2 TRBJ2-3 TRBV24-1 CATSDFYPSGGTDTQYF TGTGCCACCAGTGATTTCTATCCTAGCGGGGGCACAGATACGCAGTATTTT
once - TRBJ2-5 TRBV7-8 CASGELSGQTQYF TGTGCCAGCGGAGAACTAAGCGGGCAGACCCAGTACTTC
once TRBD2 TRBJ2-3 TRBV6-1 CASSGEEAGGFTDTQYF TGTGCCAGCAGTGGCGAGGAGGCGGGGGGGTTCACAGATACGCAGTATTTT
- - TRBJ2-6 TRBV19 CASRAGPGANVLTF TGTGCCAGTAGAGCGGGTCCTGGGGCCAACGTCCTGACTTTC
- - TRBJ2-1 TRBV12-3/TRBV12-4 CASSGKGNNEQFF TGTGCCAGCAGCGGAAAGGGGAACAATGAGCAGTTCTTC
- - TRBJ2-5 TRBV7-3 CASSFGTTGFQETQYF TGTGCCAGCAGCTTCGGGACAACCGGCTTCCAAGAGACCCAGTACTTC
- TRBD1 TRBJ2-7 TRBV19 CASRPTGGLYEQYF TGTGCCAGTAGACCTACAGGGGGGCTCTACGAGCAGTACTTC